This paragraph covers one TCR beta chain sequence. These data are taken from a study of blood T cell repertoires in COVID-19. At the level of the study: Spain, Italy and the United States supplied samples that represented acute and convalescent COVID-19. PBMCs, B-cell-depleted T cells, or T cells provided the cDNA or gDNA that made up the material.

Here immunoSEQ multiplex PCR was the method, and the copy in TCRdb shows in-frame clones only, minus some. The repertoire holds roughly 64,000 clones, under 90% seen once, with 3.2% in the top ten. The length of the CDR3 is 17 residues. V trimming: 0 bases; J trimming: 3 bases; junction bases outside the gene matches: 7. The V gene's germline CDR1 is MGHRA and CDR2 YSYEKL. Sequencing used peripheral blood. V gene TRBV4-1 combines with J gene TRBJ2-3; 9 positions match TRBD1. The sequence was collected from a man in his forties or fifties with active COVID-19. CDR3 sequence (DNA): TGCGCCAGCAGCCAAGATATAGGTGACAGGGGGACAGATACGCAGTATTTT. It specifies CASSQDIGDRGTDTQYF.